The 10 T cell receptor beta chains presented below share a single source sample, sequenced in a study of T cells in Graves' hyperthyroidism and ophthalmopathy. What was amplified from RNA transcripts were TCR beta CDR3 regions. HTBI primers were employed in a first-round RT-PCR of the TCR CDR3. TCRdb reprocessed the multiplex PCR reads with MiXCR, giving one entry per CDR3 protein. The sample records some 300,000 distinct CDR3 sequences, about 15% being singletons. The sequenced material came from blood. The receptors derive from a man under 40 with Graves' hyperthyroidism.

This clonotype has ten or more counts. This sequence joins TRBV6-1 and TRBJ2-1; 8 bases line up with TRBD2. The CDR3 extends over 13 amino acids. Germline CDR1 reads MNHNS; CDR2 reads SASEGT. With V trimmed by 6 bases and J by 8 bases, 6 bases remained unmatched. CDR3 region: CASSGTRFYEQFF. The CDR3 region has the DNA TGTGCCAGCAGCGGGACTAGGTTCTATGAGCAGTTCTTC.

This clonotype has a count of ten or more. J is TRBJ2-7 and V is TRBV28, with 8 bases identical to TRBD1. Germline assignment: CDR1 MDHEN and CDR2 SYDVKM. Trimming removed 4 bases from V and 3 bases from J; junction bases left unmatched: 5. This CDR3 comprises 14 residues. As DNA, the CDR3 is TGTGCCAGCAGTTCTAGGACAGGGAACTACGAGCAGTACTTC. It specifies CASSSRTGNYEQYF.

There are many counts of this clonotype. The chain carries TRBV7-3 and TRBJ2-2; D is unresolved. V dropped 1 base and J dropped 7 bases, with 10 bases sitting between them. CDR3 size: 14 residues. Germline V CDR1 and CDR2: SGHTA, FQGTGA. The CDR3 spells CASSLSQLVGELFF. The CDR3 region has the DNA TGTGCCAGCAGCTTAAGCCAGCTAGTCGGGGAGCTGTTTTTT.

The genes are TRBV20-1 and TRBJ1-5; TRBD1 aligns across 10 bases. Trimming cost V 1 base and J 6 bases; bases outside gene matches: 9. The germline gives CDR1 DFQATT, CDR2 SNEGSKA (reference sequence). The CDR3 sequence is 16 residues long. The CDR3 DNA reads TGCAGTGCTAGAGTAGTTGACAGGGGGCTGGGTCAGCCCCAGCATTTT. As protein: CSARVVDRGLGQPQHF.

This clonotype came up a few times. A much bigger clone sits one base away, suggesting this may be a read error. The V and J genes are TRBV2 and TRBJ2-5; D may be TRBD2 (6 bases). The V gene's germline CDR1 is SNHLY and CDR2 FYNNEI. This CDR3 contains 13 residues. CDR3 bases: TGTGTCAGCGGCGGGACGGGGAAAGAGACCCAGTACTTC. Translated: CVSGGTGKETQYF.

This clonotype was recorded at least ten times. The chain joins TRBV29-1 to TRBJ2-2; D is undetermined. The length of the CDR3 is 13 residues. Germline CDR1 reads SQVTM; CDR2 reads ANQGSEA. The V end lost 3 bases, the J end lost 6 bases, and 11 bases lay between the germline ends. The CDR3 DNA sequence: TGCAGCGTTGAGGTTGACCGCCCCGGGGAGCTGTTTTTT. This gives the protein CSVEVDRPGELFF.

A few counts support this clonotype. The chain carries TRBV13 and TRBJ1-6; TRBD1 might be the D (5 bases). CDR3 length: 14 residues. Germline lookup yields CDR1 PRHDT and CDR2 FYEKMQ (reference sequence). Trimming removed 5 bases at V and 6 bases at J, with 11 bases between. The CDR3 DNA reads TGTGCCAGCAGCCCCCCAGGGAGTAATTCACCCCTCCACTTT. It codes for CASSPPGSNSPLHF.

J is TRBJ1-2 and V is TRBV29-1; D is ambiguous. Looked up from germline, CDR1 is SQVTM and CDR2 is ANQGSEA. V was clipped by 4 bases and J by 1 base, with 16 bases between them. CDR3 length: 15 amino acids. The CDR3 reads CSVAAGAGINYGYTF. CDR3 coding DNA: TGCAGCGTTGCTGCGGGCGCGGGGATTAACTATGGCTACACCTTC.

There are many counts of this clonotype. The rearrangement joins TRBV2 to TRBJ2-7; 12 bases line up with TRBD1. The CDR3 runs to 13 residues. J gave up 6 bases and V 6 bases, and 3 bases lay outside the gene matches. CDR1 SNHLY and CDR2 FYNNEI come from the germline V gene. CDR3 bases: TGTGCCAGCAGAGGGACAGGGGGCGGCGAGCAGTACTTC. Encoded protein: CASRGTGGGEQYF.

The gene calls are TRBV5-1 and TRBJ2-7; TRBD1 matches at 9 bases. The CDR3 has 14 residues. With 1 base clipped from V and 5 bases from J, the junction kept 4 bases outside the gene matches. Germline V gene data show CDR1 as SGHRS and CDR2 as YFSETQ. CDR3: CASSLLTGGDEQYF. The CDR3 coding sequence is TGCGCCAGCAGCTTGCTGACAGGGGGAGACGAGCAGTACTTC.